This TCR beta chain comes out of a study of regulatory T cells in long-lasting Graves disease. The V gene's germline CDR1 is LGHDT and CDR2 YNNKEL (reference sequence). CDR3 length equals 13 residues. V lost 3 bases to trimming and J lost 4 bases, with 7 bases between them. Specified time point: persistent/refractory GD, antithyroid drugs over 5 years with positive TRAb. PBMCs were the source of the RNA used for TCR sequencing. Construction of TCR beta libraries relied on iRepertoire HTBI primers and on Arm-PCR targeting CDR3 regions. A single record per CDR3 protein comes from TCRdb applying MiXCR to the multiplex PCR reads. The data contain around 460,000 distinct CDR3 sequences, about 20% of them singletons. This clonotype was counted ten times or more.

This TCR came from a female donor with Graves disease. The chain joins TRBV3-1 to TRBJ1-5; perhaps TRBD1 as D (5 bases). This specimen was peripheral blood mononuclear cells (PBMCs), taken when the disease was refractory, from a patient treated with antithyroid drugs. The CDR3 DNA is TGTGCCAGCAGCCAGGACACAAATCAGCCCCAGCATTTT. It is translated as CASSQDTNQPQHF.